Below, 10 T cell receptor beta chains from the same sample are listed, as sequenced in a study of shared clonotypes between healthy human individuals. This table comes from immunoSEQ multiplex PCR, and its TCRdb copy is limited to in-frame clones, with some not included. The table lists over a million clones, 95% to 97% of them singletons. What was sequenced was naive CD4+ T cells sorted from blood. The subset here: CD45RA+ positively selected. The origin of the receptors is a man younger than 45 in good health.

Concerning this clone: One end of the junction does not line up with germline, which may come from a read error. The rearrangement joins TRBV7-7 to TRBJ2-4, with a possible D match to TRBD2 (5 bases). This CDR3 region has 16 residues. Per the germline V gene, CDR1 is SSHAT and CDR2 is FNYEAQ (reference sequence). The CDR3 is CASSLEGGIPKNIQYF. CDR3 in DNA: TGTGCTAGCAGCTTAGAGGGTGGAATACCCAAAAACATTCAGTACTTC.

V usage is TRBV30 and J usage is TRBJ2-7; TRBD2 aligns across 8 bases. The germline V gene has CDR1 GTSNPN and CDR2 SVGIG (reference sequence). V lost 4 bases to trimming and J lost 7 bases; unmatched junction nucleotides: 9. The CDR3 runs 13 residues. DNA of the CDR3: TGTGCCTGGACCCCGGGAGGGCCTCGTGAGCAGTACTTC. Amino acids: CAWTPGGPREQYF.

This clone was recorded only once. The CDR3: CASSYSRVLPYEQYF. The CDR3 nucleotides are TGTGCCAGCAGTTACTCCAGGGTCTTGCCCTACGAGCAGTACTTC. V gene TRBV6-6 combines with J gene TRBJ2-7; tentative D call: TRBD1 (5 bases). CDR1 and CDR2 (germline): MNHNY, SVGAGI (reference sequence). V shed 0 bases and J shed 2 bases, with 11 bases lying between them. The CDR3 totals 15 residues.

A remark on this clone: The same CDR3 is also encoded by other DNA sequences in this sample. The chain is built from TRBV2 and TRBJ2-7; D unclear. V was shortened by 2 bases and J by 0 bases, with 5 bases between the two germline ends. Germline CDR1 reads SNHLY; CDR2 reads FYNNEI. This CDR3 is 13 amino acids long. CDR3 residues: CASSEQVSYEQYF. In DNA form, the CDR3 reads TGTGCCAGCAGTGAACAAGTCTCCTACGAGCAGTACTTC.

The CDR3: CASRLEAGDTQYF. The CDR3 coding sequence is TGCGCCAGCAGACTAGAGGCCGGGGATACGCAGTATTTT. This rearrangement joins TRBV5-1 to TRBJ2-3; the D gene is possibly TRBD2 (5 bases). Looked up from germline, CDR1 is SGHRS and CDR2 is YFSETQ. Trimming took 5 bases from V and 6 from J, leaving 13 bases between them. The CDR3 is 13 amino acids.

As concerns this clone: One end of the junction fails to match germline, which may point to a read error. CDR3 region: CASSLGATVHF. The CDR3 coding sequence is TGTGCCAGCAGCTTGGGGGCGACAGTTCATTTT. The chain recombines TRBV5-6 with TRBJ1-3, with a tentative D call TRBD1 (5 bases). Germline V lookup: CDR1 SGHDT, CDR2 YYEEEE. This CDR3 is built from 11 residues. Full variable domain (outside the CDR3, taken from reference TRBV5-6 and TRBJ1-3): DAGVTQSPTHLIKTRGQQVTLRCSPKSGHDTVSWYQQALGQGPQFIFQYYEEEERQRGNFPDRFSGHQFPNYSSELNVNALLLGDSALYLCASSLGATVHFGEGSWLTVV.

The V and J genes are TRBV5-1 and TRBJ2-1, with 9 bases aligning to TRBD2. Trimming at V came to 3 bases and at J to 8 bases, leaving 6 bases not matched to a gene. Germline CDR1 is SGHRS and CDR2 is YFSETQ. This CDR3 contains 14 residues. The CDR3 DNA is TGCGCCAGCAGCTGGGGACTAGCTAGCGATGAGCAGTTCTTC. This sequence encodes CASSWGLASDEQFF.

The CDR3 region is CASSSSRQRGNEKLFF. Written as DNA, the CDR3 is TGTGCCAGCAGCTCTTCCAGGCAACGGGGTAATGAAAAACTGTTTTTT. V usage is TRBV7-9 and J usage is TRBJ1-4; D remains ambiguous. Trimming pared 4 bases from V and 4 bases from J, leaving 16 bases between. Germline V gives CDR1 SEHNR, CDR2 FQNEAQ (reference sequence). CDR3 size: 16 residues.

The chain couples TRBV5-1 to TRBJ2-5; no reliable D call. Trimming cost V 0 bases and J 4 bases, with 13 bases left between them. Germline V gene sequence: CDR1 SGHRS, CDR2 YFSETQ. CDR3 size: 15 residues. The CDR3 loop reads CASSLAWGSRETQYF. The CDR3 DNA follows: TGCGCCAGCAGCTTGGCCTGGGGTTCACGAGAGACCCAGTACTTC.

This sequence joins TRBV13 and TRBJ2-7, with 12 bases fitting TRBD2. The germline V gene has CDR1 PRHDT and CDR2 FYEKMQ (reference sequence). V lost 1 base and J lost 7; bases outside the gene matches: 8. This CDR3 comprises 16 residues. The chain's CDR3 is CASSLEGLAGSREQYF. The CDR3 DNA reads TGTGCCAGCAGCTTAGAAGGACTAGCGGGATCCAGAGAGCAGTACTTC.